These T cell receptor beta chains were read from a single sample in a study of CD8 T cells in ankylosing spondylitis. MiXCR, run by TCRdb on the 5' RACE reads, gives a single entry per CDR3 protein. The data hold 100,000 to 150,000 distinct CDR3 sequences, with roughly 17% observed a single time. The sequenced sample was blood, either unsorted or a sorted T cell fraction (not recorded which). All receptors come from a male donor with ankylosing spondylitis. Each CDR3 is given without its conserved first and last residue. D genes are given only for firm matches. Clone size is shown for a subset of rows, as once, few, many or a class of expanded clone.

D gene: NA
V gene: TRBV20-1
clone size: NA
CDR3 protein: SATSPHTQETQY

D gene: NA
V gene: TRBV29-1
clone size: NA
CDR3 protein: SVDQFPYNEQF

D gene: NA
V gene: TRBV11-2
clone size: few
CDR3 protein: ASSGGGAPRTDTQY

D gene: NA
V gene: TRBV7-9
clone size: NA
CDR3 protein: ASSLKAVSPLYEQF

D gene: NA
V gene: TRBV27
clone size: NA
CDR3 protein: ASAHPWGNTEAF

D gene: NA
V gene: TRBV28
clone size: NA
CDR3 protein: ASSLRKAYEQY

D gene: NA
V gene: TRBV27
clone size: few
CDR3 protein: ATARGSDTQY

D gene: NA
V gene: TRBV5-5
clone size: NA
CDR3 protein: ASSGTGTSVSYNEQF

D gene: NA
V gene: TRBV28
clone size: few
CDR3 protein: ASSHLRTLNEQF

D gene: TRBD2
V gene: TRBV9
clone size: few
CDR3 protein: ASSASGGRAYYEQY

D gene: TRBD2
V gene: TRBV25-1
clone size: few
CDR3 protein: ASSERKREGVLNGQF

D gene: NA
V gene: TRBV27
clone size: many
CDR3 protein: ASSTSGEQF

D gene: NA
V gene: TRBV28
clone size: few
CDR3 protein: ASTPDGSSYEQY

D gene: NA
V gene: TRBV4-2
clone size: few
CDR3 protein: ASSQDLSSGYEQY

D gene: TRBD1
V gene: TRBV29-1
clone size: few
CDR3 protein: SVEGGDRLEQY

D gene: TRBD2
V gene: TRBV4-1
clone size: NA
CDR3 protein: ASSQVLTSETYEQY

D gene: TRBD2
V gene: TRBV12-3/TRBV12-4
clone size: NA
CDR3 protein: ASTSSEVRLAGSSYNEQF

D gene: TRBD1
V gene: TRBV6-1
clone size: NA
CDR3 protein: ASTGTGKYEQY

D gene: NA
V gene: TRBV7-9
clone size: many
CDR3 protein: ASSANIGQTNEKLF

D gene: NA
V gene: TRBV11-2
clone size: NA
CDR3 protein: ASSSEGENEQF

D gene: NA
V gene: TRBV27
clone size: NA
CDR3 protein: ASRGLPSDEQY

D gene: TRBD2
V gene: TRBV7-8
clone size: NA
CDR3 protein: ASSLLTSGRTGELF

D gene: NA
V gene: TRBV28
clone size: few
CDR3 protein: ASSLGLQTLQETQY

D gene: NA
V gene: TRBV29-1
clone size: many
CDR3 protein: SVIKWAGSSYEQY

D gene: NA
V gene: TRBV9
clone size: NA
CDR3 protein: ASTQGFDYGYT

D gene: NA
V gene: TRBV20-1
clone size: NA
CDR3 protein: SARDPQGTNYGYT

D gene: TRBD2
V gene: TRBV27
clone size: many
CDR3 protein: ASSLAGAYEQY

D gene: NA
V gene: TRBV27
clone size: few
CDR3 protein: ASSSGQPYQPQH

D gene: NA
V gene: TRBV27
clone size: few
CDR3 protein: ASNRGGPSYEQY

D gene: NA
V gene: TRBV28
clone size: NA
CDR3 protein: ASTPNSYEQY

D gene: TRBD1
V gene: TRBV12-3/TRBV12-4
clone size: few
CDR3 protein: ASSFLQQGGFKETQY

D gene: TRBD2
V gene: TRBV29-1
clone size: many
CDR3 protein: SVEAATSGKSRYNEQF

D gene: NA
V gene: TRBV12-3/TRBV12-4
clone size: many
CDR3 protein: ASSLGSGPSYNEQF

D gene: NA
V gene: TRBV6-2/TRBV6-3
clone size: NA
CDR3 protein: ASSYGDSYNEQF

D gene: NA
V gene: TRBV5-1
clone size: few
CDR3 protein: ASSLWDVNTGELF

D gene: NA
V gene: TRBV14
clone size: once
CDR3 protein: ASSQDSRLWSSYEQY

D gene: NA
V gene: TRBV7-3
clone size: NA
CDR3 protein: ASSPTAMNTEAF

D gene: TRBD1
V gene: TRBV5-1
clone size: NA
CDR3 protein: ASSTDRGQTETQY

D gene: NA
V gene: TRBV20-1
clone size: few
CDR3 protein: SARVLGVGELF

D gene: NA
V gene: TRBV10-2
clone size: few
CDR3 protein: ASSYTIRDGYEQY

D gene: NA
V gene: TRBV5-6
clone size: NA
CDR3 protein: ASRTSIYASSYEQY

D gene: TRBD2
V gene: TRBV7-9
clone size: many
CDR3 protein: ASRKTSGRVEQF

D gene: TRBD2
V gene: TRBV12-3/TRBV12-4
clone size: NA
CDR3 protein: ASSFGTSASGELF

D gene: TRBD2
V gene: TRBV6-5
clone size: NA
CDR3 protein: ACSYSGLAGGPDNEQF

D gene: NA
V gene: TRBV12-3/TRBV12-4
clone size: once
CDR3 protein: ASRDRDATNYGYT

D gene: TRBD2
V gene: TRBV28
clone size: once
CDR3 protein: ASRTSGRAPNEQF

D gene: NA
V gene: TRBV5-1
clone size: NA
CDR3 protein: ASSTLGGVADEQF

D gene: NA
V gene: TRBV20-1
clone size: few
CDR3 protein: SARDVTYEQY

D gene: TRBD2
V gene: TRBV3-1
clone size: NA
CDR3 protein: ASSVASGNYEQY

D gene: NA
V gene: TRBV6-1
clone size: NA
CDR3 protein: ASSGAT

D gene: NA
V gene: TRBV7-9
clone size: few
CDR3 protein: ASRPRGYNEQF

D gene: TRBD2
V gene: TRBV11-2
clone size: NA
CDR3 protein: ASSLDIGGIYNEQF

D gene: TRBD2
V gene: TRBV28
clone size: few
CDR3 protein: ASSSPLILAGGTDTQY

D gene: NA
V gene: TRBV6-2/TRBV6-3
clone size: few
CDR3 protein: ASSYLGLGNEQF